This T cell receptor beta chain was captured by sequencing in a study of T cell repertoires in cytomegalovirus infection. Study findings and constraints: Public TCR beta family frequency separated CMV-and-HLA carriers, including in an independent cohort.

A remark on this clonotype: As yet, its antigen is unknown.

TCRdb ran MiXCR on the reads and lists one entry per CDR3 protein. The repertoire has about 680,000 distinct CDR3 sequences, 20% to 25% of them found once; the top ten carry 6.5% to 10%. Germline V gives CDR1 DFQATT, CDR2 SNEGSKA (reference sequence). The CDR3 runs 15 residues. V lost 6 bases and J lost 0, with 15 bases in between. The sequencing sample was made of CD8+ T cells from PBMCs. The chain combines TRBV20-1 with TRBJ2-4, with D possibly matching TRBD2 (5 bases). The sequence was obtained from a human donor in good health (CMV status not recorded). Some clones in this sample may be carry-over from other donors' samples. The CDR3 region has the DNA TGCAGTGCCATACCGGACTTCATAGCCAAAAACATTCAGTACTTC. Protein product: CSAIPDFIAKNIQYF.